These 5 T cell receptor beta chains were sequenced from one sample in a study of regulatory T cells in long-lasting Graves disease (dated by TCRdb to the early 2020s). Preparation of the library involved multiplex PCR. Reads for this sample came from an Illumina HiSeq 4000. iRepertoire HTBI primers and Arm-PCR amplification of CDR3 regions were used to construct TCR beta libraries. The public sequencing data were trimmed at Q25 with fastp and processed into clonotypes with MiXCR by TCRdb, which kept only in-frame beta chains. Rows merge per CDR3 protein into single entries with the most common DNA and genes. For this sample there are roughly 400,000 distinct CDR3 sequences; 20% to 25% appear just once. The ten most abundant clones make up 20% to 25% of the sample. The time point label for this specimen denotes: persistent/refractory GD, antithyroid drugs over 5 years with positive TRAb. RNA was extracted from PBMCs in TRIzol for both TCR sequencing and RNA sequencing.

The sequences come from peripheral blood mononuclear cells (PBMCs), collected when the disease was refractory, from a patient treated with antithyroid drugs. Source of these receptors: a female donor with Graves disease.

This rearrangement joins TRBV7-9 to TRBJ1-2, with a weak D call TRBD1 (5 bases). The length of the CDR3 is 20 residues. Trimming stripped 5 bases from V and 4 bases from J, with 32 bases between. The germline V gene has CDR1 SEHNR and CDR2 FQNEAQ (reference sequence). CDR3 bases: TGTGCCAGCAGCCTGATAAACCCAACGGCAGGGCGGGTTTTCGCCTATGGCTACACCTTC. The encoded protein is CASSLINPTAGRVFAYGYTF.

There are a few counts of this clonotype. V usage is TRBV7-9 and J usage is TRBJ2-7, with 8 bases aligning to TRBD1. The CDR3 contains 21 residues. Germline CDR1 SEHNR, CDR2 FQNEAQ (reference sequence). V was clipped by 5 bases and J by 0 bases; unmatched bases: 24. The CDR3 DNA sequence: TGTGCCAGCAGCACTACAGATCCCGGACAGGGTTATGCCGAGAGCTCCTACGAGCAGTACTTC. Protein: CASSTTDPGQGYAESSYEQYF.

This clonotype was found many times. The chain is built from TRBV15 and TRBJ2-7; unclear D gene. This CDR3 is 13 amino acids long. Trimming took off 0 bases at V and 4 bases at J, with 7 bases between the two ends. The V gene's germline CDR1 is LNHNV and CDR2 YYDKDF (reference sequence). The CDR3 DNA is TGTGCCACCAGCAGAGATTCTGGGTACGAGCAGTACTTC. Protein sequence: CATSRDSGYEQYF.

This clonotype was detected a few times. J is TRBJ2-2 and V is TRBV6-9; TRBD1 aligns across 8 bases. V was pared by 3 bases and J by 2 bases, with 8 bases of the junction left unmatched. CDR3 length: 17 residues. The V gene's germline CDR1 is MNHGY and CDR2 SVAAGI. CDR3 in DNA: TGTGCCAGCAGTTACCAGCACAGGGGGGATAACACCGGGGAGCTGTTTTTT. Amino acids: CASSYQHRGDNTGELFF.

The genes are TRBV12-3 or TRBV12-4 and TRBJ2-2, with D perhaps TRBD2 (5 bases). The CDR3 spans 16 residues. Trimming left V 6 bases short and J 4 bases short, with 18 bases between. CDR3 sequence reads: CASSPTGEHLTGELFF. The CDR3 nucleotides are TGTGCCAGCAGCCCCACCGGGGAGCACCTCACCGGGGAGCTGTTTTTT.